The clone carrying this T cell receptor beta chain was observed a single time. This entry belongs to a study of blood T cell repertoires in COVID-19. The data were produced by immunoSEQ multiplex PCR, yet TCRdb's version contains in-frame clones alone and is incomplete. The data hold roughly 300,000 clones, with about 88% observed a single time. Unmatched junction bases numbered 14, after V lost 4 bases and J lost 4 bases. The CDR3 length is 17 residues. Germline lookup yields CDR1 MNHEY and CDR2 SVGEGT. Sequenced sample: peripheral blood. V and J are TRBV6-2 or TRBV6-3 and TRBJ2-7, with TRBD1 identical over 9 bases. The TCR was taken from a human donor with COVID-19, enrolled during active disease. The donor label of this sample is uncertain. The CDR3 nucleotides are TGTGCCAGCAGTTCCGACAAGGGACAGGGCCTCAATTACGAGCAGTACTTC. Translated, it gives CASSSDKGQGLNYEQYF.